This TCR beta chain was documented in a study of identical twins. Only a few counts were recorded for this clonotype. Its antigen remains unidentified. Overall study findings and caveats: Zero-insertion findings could be partly confounded by invariant cells (MAIT and iNKT cells). Models underestimated TCR alpha sharing (out-of-frame) in monozygotic twins. Beta out-of-frame sequences showed weaker excess sharing between twins.

The CDR3 covers 16 residues. Trimming at V came to 5 bases and at J to 1 base, leaving 2 bases not matched to a gene. Germline CDR1 is SGHTA and CDR2 is FQGNSA. TCRdb redid the calling of the 5' RACE reads with MiXCR, one entry per CDR3 protein. The table includes roughly 770,000 distinct CDR3 sequences, about 20% detected once. These records were also assigned to another study, of T cells expressing NK-cell markers. That investigation notes: Whether the expanded NKG2C+ T cell clones recognized HCMV remained unclear.

Sequencing used PBMCs. This rearrangement joins TRBV7-2 to TRBJ2-7; TRBD2 aligns across 16 bases. This receptor was taken from a woman under 30 in good health. In DNA, the CDR3 is TGTGCCAGCAGCCAGGGACTAGCGGGGGGGTCCTACGAGCAGTACTTC. Encoded protein: CASSQGLAGGSYEQYF.